The rows below give T cell receptor beta chains drawn from one sample of a study of cytomegalovirus exposure and HLA in healthy donors. Assay used: immunoSEQ multiplex PCR; TCRdb lists only in-frame clones, some missing. The data contain approximately 120,000 clones, approximately 70% of them singletons. Sequencing input: PBMCs. Source of these receptors: a woman aged 70-85 years in good health and CMV-seropositive. CDR3s include the opening cysteine and the closing phenylalanine or tryptophan. Each record gives: clone size, V gene, J gene, D gene, CDR3 protein, CDR3 DNA. The D gene is left open where the match is weak. A row's size may be missing; if present it is once, few, many or a size class.

abundance: NA
v_gene: TRBV6-1
j_gene: TRBJ2-1
d_gene: NA
CDR3aa: CASSERGGSYNEQFF
CDR3nt: TGTGCCAGCAGTGAACGGGGAGGCTCCTACAATGAGCAGTTCTTC

abundance: few
v_gene: TRBV14
j_gene: TRBJ2-5
d_gene: TRBD1
CDR3aa: CASSPRQGAAETQYF
CDR3nt: TGTGCCAGCAGCCCCAGACAGGGGGCCGCGGAGACCCAGTACTTC

abundance: once
v_gene: TRBV6-5
j_gene: TRBJ1-1
d_gene: NA
CDR3aa: CASSSAGSNTEAFF
CDR3nt: TGTGCCAGCAGTTCCGCAGGGTCAAACACTGAAGCTTTCTTT

abundance: NA
v_gene: TRBV6-1
j_gene: TRBJ1-1
d_gene: NA
CDR3aa: CASSVTAENTEAFF
CDR3nt: TGTGCCAGCAGTGTTACCGCAGAGAACACTGAAGCTTTCTTT

abundance: NA
v_gene: TRBV7-2
j_gene: TRBJ1-6
d_gene: TRBD1
CDR3aa: CASSRKRQGLNSPLHF
CDR3nt: TGTGCCAGCAGCCGAAAGCGACAGGGCTTAAACTCACCCCTCCACTTT

abundance: NA
v_gene: TRBV30
j_gene: TRBJ1-2
d_gene: TRBD1
CDR3aa: CAWRGDRDSNYGYTF
CDR3nt: TGTGCCTGGAGGGGCGACAGGGACTCTAACTATGGCTACACCTTC

abundance: NA
v_gene: TRBV21-1
j_gene: TRBJ2-7
d_gene: NA
CDR3aa: CASNRDYEQYF
CDR3nt: TGTGCCAGCAACAGGGACTACGAGCAGTACTTC

abundance: once
v_gene: TRBV5-6
j_gene: TRBJ2-3
d_gene: NA
CDR3aa: CASSLFGASTDTQYF
CDR3nt: TGTGCCAGCAGCTTATTTGGGGCCAGCACAGATACGCAGTATTTT

abundance: few
v_gene: TRBV7-8
j_gene: TRBJ1-2
d_gene: NA
CDR3aa: CASSLARSGAGYTF
CDR3nt: TGTGCCAGCAGCTTAGCACGCAGCGGCGCTGGCTACACCTTC

abundance: NA
v_gene: TRBV6-5
j_gene: TRBJ2-1
d_gene: NA
CDR3aa: CASSYGQSFNNEQFF
CDR3nt: TGTGCCAGCAGTTACGGACAGAGTTTTAACAATGAGCAGTTCTTC

abundance: few
v_gene: TRBV10-3
j_gene: TRBJ1-1
d_gene: TRBD1
CDR3aa: CAISLGQGSTEAFF
CDR3nt: TGTGCCATCAGCTTAGGACAGGGGTCTACTGAAGCTTTCTTT

abundance: NA
v_gene: TRBV7-9
j_gene: TRBJ2-5
d_gene: TRBD1
CDR3aa: CASSPLDRGGKRWETQYF
CDR3nt: TGTGCCAGCAGCCCCCTGGACAGGGGGGGGAAGAGATGGGAGACCCAGTACTTC

abundance: NA
v_gene: TRBV6-6
j_gene: TRBJ1-4
d_gene: NA
CDR3aa: CASSPRQSTSNEKLFF
CDR3nt: TGTGCCAGCAGTCCTAGACAGTCTACATCTAATGAAAAACTGTTTTTT

abundance: NA
v_gene: TRBV2
j_gene: TRBJ2-1
d_gene: NA
CDR3aa: CASRLAQGANEQFF
CDR3nt: TGTGCCAGCAGACTAGCCCAGGGAGCGAATGAGCAGTTCTTC

abundance: NA
v_gene: TRBV7-9
j_gene: TRBJ1-5
d_gene: NA
CDR3aa: CASGGRYSNQPQHF
CDR3nt: TGTGCCAGCGGAGGACGTTATAGCAATCAGCCCCAGCATTTT

abundance: once
v_gene: TRBV30
j_gene: TRBJ2-3
d_gene: NA
CDR3aa: CAWSEGQNTDTQYF
CDR3nt: TGTGCCTGGAGTGAGGGACAAAACACAGATACGCAGTATTTT

abundance: NA
v_gene: TRBV19
j_gene: TRBJ1-1
d_gene: TRBD1
CDR3aa: CASSTSGGNTEAFF
CDR3nt: TGTGCCAGTAGTACCTCAGGGGGCAACACTGAAGCTTTCTTT

abundance: NA
v_gene: TRBV5-1
j_gene: TRBJ2-3
d_gene: TRBD2
CDR3aa: CASSLGRSAGADTQYF
CDR3nt: TGCGCCAGCAGCTTGGGCCGCTCAGCGGGGGCAGATACGCAGTATTTT

abundance: NA
v_gene: TRBV6-6
j_gene: TRBJ2-5
d_gene: TRBD2
CDR3aa: CASRIARGGLGETQYF
CDR3nt: TGTGCCAGCAGAATCGCACGGGGGGGCCTCGGAGAGACCCAGTACTTC

abundance: NA
v_gene: TRBV7-2
j_gene: TRBJ1-1
d_gene: NA
CDR3aa: CASSLGPYEAFF
CDR3nt: TGTGCCAGCAGCTTAGGGCCGTATGAAGCTTTCTTT

abundance: NA
v_gene: TRBV5-1
j_gene: TRBJ2-3
d_gene: TRBD1
CDR3aa: CASSPGQGNVVDTQYF
CDR3nt: TGCGCCAGCAGCCCGGGACAGGGGAATGTGGTAGATACGCAGTATTTT

abundance: NA
v_gene: TRBV9
j_gene: TRBJ2-3
d_gene: TRBD2
CDR3aa: CASSVEGGGPTDTQYF
CDR3nt: TGTGCCAGCAGCGTAGAGGGCGGGGGTCCCACAGATACGCAGTATTTT

abundance: NA
v_gene: TRBV6-1
j_gene: TRBJ2-7
d_gene: TRBD1
CDR3aa: CASLSTRTGGYEQYF
CDR3nt: TGTGCCAGCCTCTCCACCCGGACAGGGGGCTACGAGCAGTACTTC

abundance: few
v_gene: TRBV5-1
j_gene: TRBJ2-7
d_gene: TRBD1
CDR3aa: CASSSGTVLLYEQYF
CDR3nt: TGCGCCAGCAGCTCAGGGACAGTTCTCCTTTACGAGCAGTACTTC

abundance: NA
v_gene: TRBV6-5
j_gene: TRBJ2-5
d_gene: TRBD2
CDR3aa: CASRNSGAYDEQYF
CDR3nt: TGTGCCAGCAGAAATAGCGGGGCCTATGATGAGCAGTACTTC

abundance: NA
v_gene: TRBV29-1
j_gene: TRBJ1-5
d_gene: NA
CDR3aa: CSVSITGRDQPQHF
CDR3nt: TGCAGCGTCTCAATCACAGGGCGAGATCAGCCCCAGCATTTT

abundance: few
v_gene: TRBV4-1
j_gene: TRBJ1-4
d_gene: NA
CDR3aa: CASSQEGRTANEKLFF
CDR3nt: TGCGCCAGCAGCCAAGAGGGAAGGACAGCAAATGAAAAACTGTTTTTT

abundance: few
v_gene: TRBV11-3
j_gene: TRBJ2-7
d_gene: TRBD2
CDR3aa: CAGTVRGNEQYF
CDR3nt: TGTGCCGGGACTGTGCGGGGGAACGAGCAGTACTTC

abundance: NA
v_gene: TRBV30
j_gene: TRBJ1-1
d_gene: NA
CDR3aa: CACHRGENTEAFF
CDR3nt: TGTGCCTGTCATCGGGGGGAGAACACTGAAGCTTTCTTT

abundance: NA
v_gene: TRBV5-1
j_gene: TRBJ2-7
d_gene: NA
CDR3aa: CASSLVTGSGYEQYF
CDR3nt: TGCGCCAGCAGCTTGGTAACAGGGAGCGGCTACGAGCAGTACTTC

abundance: NA
v_gene: TRBV11-3
j_gene: TRBJ2-1
d_gene: NA
CDR3aa: CASSPPGGMGRNEQFF
CDR3nt: TGTGCCAGCAGCCCGCCCGGTGGGATGGGGAGAAATGAGCAGTTCTTC

abundance: NA
v_gene: TRBV9
j_gene: TRBJ1-1
d_gene: TRBD1
CDR3aa: CASSPAERTGETEAFF
CDR3nt: TGTGCCAGCAGCCCCGCGGAGCGGACAGGGGAAACTGAAGCTTTCTTT

abundance: NA
v_gene: TRBV6-1
j_gene: TRBJ1-2
d_gene: NA
CDR3aa: CASSDPGLSGGGYTF
CDR3nt: TGTGCCAGCAGTGACCCCGGACTCTCGGGAGGCGGCTACACCTTC

abundance: NA
v_gene: TRBV19
j_gene: TRBJ2-1
d_gene: NA
CDR3aa: CASTRRDGGAGEQFF
CDR3nt: TGTGCCAGTACCCGACGGGACGGCGGGGCCGGTGAGCAGTTCTTC

abundance: NA
v_gene: TRBV6-1
j_gene: TRBJ1-2
d_gene: TRBD1
CDR3aa: CASIIQGLEGYTF
CDR3nt: TGTGCCAGCATTATACAGGGGCTGGAAGGCTACACCTTC

abundance: NA
v_gene: TRBV5-1
j_gene: TRBJ1-2
d_gene: NA
CDR3aa: CASSLTGVANYGYTF
CDR3nt: TGCGCCAGCAGCTTAACAGGAGTGGCTAACTATGGCTACACCTTC

abundance: NA
v_gene: TRBV5-1
j_gene: TRBJ1-4
d_gene: NA
CDR3aa: CASSFGQPNEKLFF
CDR3nt: TGCGCCAGCAGCTTCGGACAGCCTAATGAAAAACTGTTTTTT